These 18 T cell receptor beta chains share one sample of origin, sequenced in a study of control samples from healthy donors and cancer patients (dated by TCRdb to about 2020). Libraries were made using the immunoSEQ multiplex PCR assay. In TCRdb, the immuneACCESS table is reduced to in-frame sequences with V and J assigned. These tables do not hold every clone; where another copy was compared, an unresolved V gene accounts for under half, and the others remain unexplained. Counted in this sample were about 180,000 clones; 80% to 95% of them appeared once. Clones ranked in the top ten supply around 2% of the sample. Specimen: blood. All receptors derive from a woman between 40 and 55 years old in good health.

The chain recombines TRBV10-3 with TRBJ2-3; TRBD2 agrees at 13 bases. The CDR3 contains 18 residues. V trimming: 6 bases; J trimming: 2 bases; junction bases outside the gene matches: 11. Per the germline V gene, CDR1 is ENHRY and CDR2 is SYGVKD. CDR3 sequence (DNA): TGTGCCATCAGCCTCGGACTAGCGGGGGACACTTACACAGATACGCAGTATTTT. Translating gives CAISLGLAGDTYTDTQYF.

V gene TRBV10-3 combines with J gene TRBJ1-6; a possible D gene is TRBD1 (5 bases). V was pared by 4 bases and J by 11 bases, with 18 bases between. The germline CDR1 and CDR2 sequences are ENHRY and SYGVKD. The CDR3 sequence is 15 residues long. The DNA of the CDR3 is TGTGCCATCAGTGCTGAAGGGGTGCAGGGTACACCCCTCCACTTT. Residues: CAISAEGVQGTPLHF.

This rearrangement joins TRBV5-6 to TRBJ2-7; D is unclear. Between the trimmed V and J ends, which lost 4 bases and 9 bases, there was a span of 14 bases. This CDR3 is 12 amino acids long. Germline CDR1 is SGHDT and CDR2 is YYEEEE. CDR3 sequence: CASSPSDGLQYF. CDR3 DNA: TGTGCCAGCAGCCCTTCGGACGGATTGCAGTACTTC.

The chain couples TRBV9 to TRBJ1-2, with unresolved D. Germline V lookup: CDR1 SGDLS, CDR2 YYNGEE. This CDR3 is built from 15 residues. Trimming stripped 3 bases from V and 2 bases from J, with 14 bases between. CDR3 region: CASSDRPDSNYGYTF. The CDR3 DNA reads as TGTGCCAGCAGCGATAGACCGGACTCGAACTATGGCTACACCTTC.

The rearrangement joins TRBV5-1 to TRBJ2-7; D is unresolved. Deletions cut 0 bases from V and 1 base from J, with 5 bases between. The CDR3 totals 13 residues. CDR1 is SGHRS, CDR2 YFSETQ, per germline. The CDR3 bases are TGCGCCAGCAGCTTGGATGCTTCCTACGAGCAGTACTTC. Translation: CASSLDASYEQYF.

The chain couples TRBV19 to TRBJ1-1; D is undetermined. Germline values: CDR1 LNHDA, CDR2 SQIVND (reference sequence). V was cut by 7 bases and J by 1 base, with 10 bases left in between. This CDR3 has 13 residues. The CDR3 DNA is TGTGCCAGTATAAACGGTGGGAACACTGAAGCTTTCTTT. Translated, it gives CASINGGNTEAFF.

This chain links TRBV7-9 with TRBJ1-2; D not resolved. V lost 3 bases to trimming and J lost 6 bases, with 11 bases between them. The germline V gene encodes CDR1 SEHNR and CDR2 FQNEAQ (reference sequence). The CDR3 has 13 residues. The CDR3 DNA reads TGTGCCAGCAGCTTCGATTCAATCAATGGCTACACCTTC. This encodes CASSFDSINGYTF.

The genes are TRBV6-4 and TRBJ2-1, with D tentatively TRBD2 (5 bases). CDR1 is MRHNA and CDR2 is SNTAGT in the germline V gene. The CDR3 length is 13 residues. The V and J ends lost 3 bases and 10 bases respectively, with 13 bases between them. For the CDR3, the DNA is TGTGCCAGCAGTGAAGGAGGCGGGCTGGAGCAGTTCTTC. As protein: CASSEGGGLEQFF.

V is TRBV6-5 and J is TRBJ2-3; 13 nucleotides agree with TRBD2. The V gene's germline CDR1 is MNHEY and CDR2 SVGAGI. With 9 bases clipped from V and 4 bases from J, the junction kept 7 bases outside the gene matches. The CDR3 is 15 amino acids. The CDR3 DNA reads as TGTGCCAGTACTCCGACTAGCGGGGGGCCAGATACGCAGTATTTT. It yields the protein CASTPTSGGPDTQYF.

The V and J genes are TRBV18 and TRBJ1-2; tentative D call: TRBD1 (5 bases). Germline CDR1 and CDR2: KGHSH and LQKENI. V was clipped by 3 bases and J by 0 bases, with 26 bases between them. This CDR3 has 20 amino acids. Here the CDR3 DNA reads TGTGCCAGCTCACCGATCCTAGCAGGGAGCGGACGGGCAGCTAACTATGGCTACACCTTC. Translation: CASSPILAGSGRAANYGYTF.

This clone occurred once. This sequence joins TRBV7-6 and TRBJ1-6; no clear D. The V gene lost 1 base and the J gene lost 0 bases, with 4 bases spanning the gap. Germline CDR1 SGHVS, CDR2 FNYEAQ. CDR3 length equals 15 residues. CDR3 residues: CASSLESSYNSPLHF. CDR3 nucleotide sequence: TGTGCCAGCAGCTTAGAGAGCTCCTATAATTCACCCCTCCACTTT.

This chain connects TRBV15 to TRBJ1-4; D unclear. The CDR3 loop spans 15 amino acids. The germline V gene encodes CDR1 LNHNV and CDR2 YYDKDF (reference sequence). Trimming cost V 0 bases and J 8 bases, with 13 bases left between them. CDR3 DNA sequence: TGTGCCACCAGCAGAGATCCCGGCCAAGGGGAAAAACTGTTTTTT. Translating it yields CATSRDPGQGEKLFF.

Note on this clone: A junction boundary mismatches the germline segment, possibly from a read error. V gene TRBV5-1 combines with J gene TRBJ2-7; D is ambiguous. The CDR3 loop spans 14 amino acids. Germline assignment: CDR1 SGHRS and CDR2 YFSETQ. The CDR3 sequence is CASSLEGMGYGQYF. CDR3 DNA: TGCGCCAGCAGCTTGGAAGGGATGGGCTACGGGCAGTACTTC.

The chain has TRBV10-3 and TRBJ1-4, with D maybe TRBD1 (6 bases). Per germline, CDR1 ENHRY and CDR2 SYGVKD. The CDR3 has 15 amino acids. The V end was cut by 2 bases, the J end by 7 bases, with 14 bases between. The CDR3, as DNA: TGTGCCATCAGTGAGCCAGGGGAGATGGGTGAAAAACTGTTTTTT. It is translated as CAISEPGEMGEKLFF.

The chain recombines TRBV7-8 with TRBJ1-1, with TRBD1 as a possible D gene (6 bases). The CDR3 runs 16 residues. Trimming pared 4 bases from V and 4 bases from J, leaving 19 bases between. Germline V gene data show CDR1 as SGHVS and CDR2 as FQNEAQ. The CDR3 DNA sequence: TGTGCCAGCAGCTCCCAAAGGGGGGCGGTCGGCACTGAAGCTTTCTTT. Translated, it gives CASSSQRGAVGTEAFF. Full variable domain (remainder filled in from reference TRBV7-8 and TRBJ1-1): GAGVSQSPRYKVAKRGQDVALRCDPISGHVSLFWYQQALGQGPEFLTYFQNEAQLDKSGLPSDRFFAERPEGSVSTLKIQRTQQEDSAVYLCASSSQRGAVGTEAFFGQGTRLTVV.

The chain employs TRBV9 and TRBJ2-5; 8 bases match TRBD1. Germline values: CDR1 SGDLS, CDR2 YYNGEE. V lost 4 bases and J lost 2; bases outside the gene matches: 13. The CDR3 is made up of 17 amino acids. The CDR3 region is CASSPDSRDRYQETQYF. CDR3 bases: TGTGCCAGCAGCCCAGACAGCCGGGACAGGTATCAAGAGACCCAGTACTTC.

The genes are TRBV2 and TRBJ1-6; D not certain. Germline V lookup: CDR1 SNHLY, CDR2 FYNNEI. With 0 bases removed from V and 3 bases from J, the gap between germline ends came to 3 bases. The CDR3 runs to 14 residues. The CDR3 region is CASSEASYNSPLHF. CDR3 DNA: TGTGCCAGCAGTGAAGCAAGCTATAATTCACCCCTCCACTTT.

This rearrangement joins TRBV29-1 to TRBJ2-5, with D unclear. Looked up from germline, CDR1 is SQVTM and CDR2 is ANQGSEA. The CDR3 extends over 14 amino acids. Trimming took off 1 base at V and 7 bases at J, with 16 bases between the two ends. The CDR3 reads CSVEGGISYGTQYF. CDR3 DNA sequence: TGCAGCGTTGAAGGGGGAATCTCCTACGGGACCCAGTACTTC.